These T cell receptor beta chains were read from a single sample in a study of blood T cell repertoires in COVID-19. Using immunoSEQ multiplex PCR, the repertoire was profiled, and TCRdb retains in-frame clones only, with some absent. The data show 65,000 to 95,000 clones, around nine tenths seen once. The sample comprised peripheral blood. The receptors originated from a man under 40 with acute or convalescent COVID-19. CDR3s include the opening cysteine and the closing phenylalanine or tryptophan. D genes are given only for firm matches. For some rows the clone size is stated as once, few or many, or as a class when expanded; others skip it.

J gene | V gene | clone size | CDR3 length | D gene | CDR3 DNA | CDR3 protein
TRBJ1-3 | TRBV24-1 | few | 15 | . | TGTGCCACCAGTGACCTGGTTAGGGGAGGAAACACCATATATTTT | CATSDLVRGGNTIYF
TRBJ1-4 | TRBV5-1 | . | 14 | TRBD1 | TGCGCCAGCAGCCTTGGACAGGGTGGCGAAAAACTGTTTTTT | CASSLGQGGEKLFF
TRBJ1-5 | TRBV19 | once | 13 | . | TGTGCCAGTAGGGCCCCGGGGGATCAGCCCCAGCATTTT | CASRAPGDQPQHF
TRBJ2-7 | TRBV27 | . | 15 | TRBD1 | TGTGCCAGCAGTTGGGGGACAGGGGTTTCCTACGAGCAGTACTTC | CASSWGTGVSYEQYF
TRBJ1-4 | TRBV10-3 | . | 16 | . | TGTGCCATCAGTAATCAAATGGAGGGATTTAGGGAAAAACTGTTTTTT | CAISNQMEGFREKLFF
TRBJ2-2 | TRBV25-1 | . | 15 | TRBD2 | TGTGCCAGCAGTGAGAGCGGGAGGAACACCGGGGAGCTGTTTTTT | CASSESGRNTGELFF
TRBJ2-1 | TRBV10-2 | . | 14 | . | TGCGCCAGCAGTGGGACTAACTCCTACAATGAGCAGTTCTTC | CASSGTNSYNEQFF
TRBJ2-1 | TRBV7-8 | . | 18 | TRBD2 | TGTGCCAGCAACCCGGGTAAGACTAGCGGGGGGACCTACAATGAGCAGTTCTTC | CASNPGKTSGGTYNEQFF
TRBJ2-3 | TRBV20-1 | once | 17 | TRBD2 | TGCAGTGCTAGTGACCCCGTGACTAGCGGAAACACAGATACGCAGTATTTT | CSASDPVTSGNTDTQYF
TRBJ2-1 | TRBV6-5 | . | 13 | . | TGTGCCAGCATTCGGACAGTCTACAATGAGCAGTTCTTC | CASIRTVYNEQFF
TRBJ2-1 | TRBV24-1 | . | 18 | TRBD2 | TGTGCCACCAGTGATTTGGCCGGTGGGACTACCTCCTACAATGAGCAGTTCTTC | CATSDLAGGTTSYNEQFF